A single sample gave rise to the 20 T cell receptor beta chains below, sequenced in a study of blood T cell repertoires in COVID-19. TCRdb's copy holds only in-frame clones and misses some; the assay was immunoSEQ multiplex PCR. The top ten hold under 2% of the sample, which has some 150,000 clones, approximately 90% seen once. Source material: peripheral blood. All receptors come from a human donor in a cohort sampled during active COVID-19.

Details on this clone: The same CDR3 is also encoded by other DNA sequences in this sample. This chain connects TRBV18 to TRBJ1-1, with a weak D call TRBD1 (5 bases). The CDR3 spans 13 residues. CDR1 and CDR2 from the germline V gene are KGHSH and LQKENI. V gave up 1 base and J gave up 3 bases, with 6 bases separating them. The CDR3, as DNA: TGTGCCAGCTCACCACGGGGGGACACTGAAGCTTTCTTT. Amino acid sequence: CASSPRGDTEAFF.

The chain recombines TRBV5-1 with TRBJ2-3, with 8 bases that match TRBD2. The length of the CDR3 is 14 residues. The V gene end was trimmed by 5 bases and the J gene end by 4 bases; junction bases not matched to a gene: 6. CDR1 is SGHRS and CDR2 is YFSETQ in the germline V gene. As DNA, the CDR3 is TGCGCCAGCAGTGTAACTAGCGGCGCAGATACGCAGTATTTT. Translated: CASSVTSGADTQYF.

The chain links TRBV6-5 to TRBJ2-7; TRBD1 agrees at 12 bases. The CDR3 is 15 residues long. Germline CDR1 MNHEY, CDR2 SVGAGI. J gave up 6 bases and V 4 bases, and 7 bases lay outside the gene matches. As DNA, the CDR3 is TGTGCCAGCAGTTCGCCGGGACAGGGGGCACCCGAGCAGTACTTC. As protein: CASSSPGQGAPEQYF.

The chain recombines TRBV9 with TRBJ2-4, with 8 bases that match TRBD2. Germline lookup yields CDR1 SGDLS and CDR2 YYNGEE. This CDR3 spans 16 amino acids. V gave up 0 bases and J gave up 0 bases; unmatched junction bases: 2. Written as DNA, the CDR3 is TGTGCCAGCAGCGTAGACAGCGGGGGAGCCAAAAACATTCAGTACTTC. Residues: CASSVDSGGAKNIQYF.

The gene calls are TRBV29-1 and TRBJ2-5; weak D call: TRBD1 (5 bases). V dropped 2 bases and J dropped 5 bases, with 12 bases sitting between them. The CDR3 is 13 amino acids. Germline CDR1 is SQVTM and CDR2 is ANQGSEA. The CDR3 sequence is CSVEITRQETQYF. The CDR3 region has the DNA TGCAGCGTTGAAATCACAAGACAGGAGACCCAGTACTTC.

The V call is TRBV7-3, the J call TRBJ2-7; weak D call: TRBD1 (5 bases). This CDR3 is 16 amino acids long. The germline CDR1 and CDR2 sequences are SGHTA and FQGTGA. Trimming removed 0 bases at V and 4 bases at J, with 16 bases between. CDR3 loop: CASSLTVPGRTYEQYF. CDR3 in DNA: TGTGCCAGCAGCTTAACGGTTCCGGGTAGGACATACGAGCAGTACTTC.

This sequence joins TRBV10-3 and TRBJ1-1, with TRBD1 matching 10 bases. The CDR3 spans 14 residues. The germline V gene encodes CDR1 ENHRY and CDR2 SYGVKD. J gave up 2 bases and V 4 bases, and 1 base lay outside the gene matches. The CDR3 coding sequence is TGTGCCATCAGTGGACAGGGGGCCAACACTGAAGCTTTCTTT. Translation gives CAISGQGANTEAFF.

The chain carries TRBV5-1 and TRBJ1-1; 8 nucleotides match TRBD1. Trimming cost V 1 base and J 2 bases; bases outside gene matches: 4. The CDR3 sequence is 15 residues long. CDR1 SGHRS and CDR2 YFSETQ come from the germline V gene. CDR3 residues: CASSLSGQGNTEAFF. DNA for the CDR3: TGCGCCAGCAGCTTGTCTGGACAGGGAAACACTGAAGCTTTCTTT.

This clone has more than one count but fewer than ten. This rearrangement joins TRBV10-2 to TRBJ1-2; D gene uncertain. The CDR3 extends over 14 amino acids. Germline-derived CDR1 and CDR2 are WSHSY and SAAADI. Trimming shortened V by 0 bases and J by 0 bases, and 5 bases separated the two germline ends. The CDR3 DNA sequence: TGCGCCAGCAGTGAGTCACCTACTAACTATGGCTACACCTTC. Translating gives CASSESPTNYGYTF.

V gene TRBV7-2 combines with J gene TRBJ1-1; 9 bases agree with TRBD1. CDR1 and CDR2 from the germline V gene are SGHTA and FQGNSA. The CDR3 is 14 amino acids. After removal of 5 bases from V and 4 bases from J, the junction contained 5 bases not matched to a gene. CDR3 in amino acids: CASSQGQGGTEAFF. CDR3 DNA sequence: TGTGCCAGCAGCCAGGGACAGGGCGGCACTGAAGCTTTCTTT.

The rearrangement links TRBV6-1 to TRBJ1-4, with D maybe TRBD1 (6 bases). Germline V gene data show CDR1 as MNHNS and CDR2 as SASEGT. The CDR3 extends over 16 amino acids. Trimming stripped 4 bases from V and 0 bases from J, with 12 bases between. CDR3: CASSGYRATTNEKLFF. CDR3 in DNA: TGTGCCAGCAGTGGCTACAGGGCCACAACTAATGAAAAACTGTTTTTT.

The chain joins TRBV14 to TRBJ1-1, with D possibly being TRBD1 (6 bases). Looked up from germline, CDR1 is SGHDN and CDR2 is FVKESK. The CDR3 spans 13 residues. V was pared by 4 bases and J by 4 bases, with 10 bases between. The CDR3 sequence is CASSLQGPTEAFF. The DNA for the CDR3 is TGTGCCAGCAGCCTCCAGGGGCCCACTGAAGCTTTCTTT.

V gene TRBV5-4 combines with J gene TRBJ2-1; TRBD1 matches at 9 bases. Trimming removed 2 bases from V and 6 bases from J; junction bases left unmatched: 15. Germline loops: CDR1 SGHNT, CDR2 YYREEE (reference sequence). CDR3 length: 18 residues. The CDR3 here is CASSFGSRDRVDINEQFF. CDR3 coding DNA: TGTGCCAGCAGCTTCGGTTCCCGGGACAGGGTAGATATCAATGAGCAGTTCTTC. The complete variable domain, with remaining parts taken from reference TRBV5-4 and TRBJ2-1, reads ETGVTQSPTHLIKTRGQQVTLRCSSQSGHNTVSWYQQALGQGPQFIFQYYREEENGRGNFPPRFSGLQFPNYSSELNVNALELDDSALYLCASSFGSRDRVDINEQFFGPGTRLTVL.

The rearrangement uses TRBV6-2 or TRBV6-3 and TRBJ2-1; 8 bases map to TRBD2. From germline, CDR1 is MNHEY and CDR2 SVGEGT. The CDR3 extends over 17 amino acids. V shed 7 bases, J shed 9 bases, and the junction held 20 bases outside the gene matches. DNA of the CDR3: TGTGCCAGCACCCCGGCCGGGACTAGTTCGTTTATAGGTGAGCAGTTCTTC. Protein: CASTPAGTSSFIGEQFF.

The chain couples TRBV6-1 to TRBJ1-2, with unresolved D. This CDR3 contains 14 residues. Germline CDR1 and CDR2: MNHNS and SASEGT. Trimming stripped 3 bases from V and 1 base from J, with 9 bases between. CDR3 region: CASSDTANNYGYTF. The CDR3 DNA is TGTGCCAGCAGTGACACAGCTAATAACTATGGCTACACCTTC.

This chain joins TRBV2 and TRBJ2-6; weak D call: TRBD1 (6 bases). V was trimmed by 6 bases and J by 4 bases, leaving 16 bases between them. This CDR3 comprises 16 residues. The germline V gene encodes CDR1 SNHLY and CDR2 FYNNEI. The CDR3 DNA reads TGTGCCAGCAGATCGGGACACCCAAGGGGGGCCAACGTCCTGACTTTC. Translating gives CASRSGHPRGANVLTF.

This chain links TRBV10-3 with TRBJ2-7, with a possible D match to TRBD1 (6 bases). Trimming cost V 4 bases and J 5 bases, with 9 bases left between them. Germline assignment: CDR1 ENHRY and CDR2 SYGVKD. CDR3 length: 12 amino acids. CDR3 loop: CAISVYRDEQYF. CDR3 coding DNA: TGTGCCATCAGTGTATACAGGGACGAGCAGTACTTC.

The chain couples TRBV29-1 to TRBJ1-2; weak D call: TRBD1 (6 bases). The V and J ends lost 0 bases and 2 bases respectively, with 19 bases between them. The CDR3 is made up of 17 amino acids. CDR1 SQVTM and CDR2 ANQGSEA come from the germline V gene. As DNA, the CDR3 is TGCAGCGTTGAAGAAAGGGGGGGACGGGATACCAACTATGGCTACACCTTC. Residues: CSVEERGGRDTNYGYTF.

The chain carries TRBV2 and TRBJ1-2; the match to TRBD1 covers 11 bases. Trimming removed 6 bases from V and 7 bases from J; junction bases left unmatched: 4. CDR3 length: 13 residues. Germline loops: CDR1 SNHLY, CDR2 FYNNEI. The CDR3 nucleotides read TGTGCCAGCAGCTGGGACAGGGGGGGTGGCTACACCTTC. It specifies CASSWDRGGGYTF.

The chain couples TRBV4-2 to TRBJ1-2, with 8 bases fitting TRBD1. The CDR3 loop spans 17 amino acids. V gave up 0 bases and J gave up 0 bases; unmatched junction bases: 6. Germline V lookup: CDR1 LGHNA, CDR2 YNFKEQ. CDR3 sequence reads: CASSQDSRGLTNYGYTF. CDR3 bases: TGTGCCAGCAGCCAAGATTCCAGGGGGCTGACTAACTATGGCTACACCTTC.